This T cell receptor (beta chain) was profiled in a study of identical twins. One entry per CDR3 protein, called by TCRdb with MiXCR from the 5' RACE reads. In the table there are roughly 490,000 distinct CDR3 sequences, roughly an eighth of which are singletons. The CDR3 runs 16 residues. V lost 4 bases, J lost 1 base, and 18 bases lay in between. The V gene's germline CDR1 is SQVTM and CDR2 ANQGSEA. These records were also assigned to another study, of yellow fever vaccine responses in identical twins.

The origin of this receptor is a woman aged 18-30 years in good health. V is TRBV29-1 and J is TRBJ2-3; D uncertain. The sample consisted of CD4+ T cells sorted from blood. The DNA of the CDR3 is TGCAGCGTTGGATTTGCAAGGTTAGATGGCACAGATACGCAGTATTTT. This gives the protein CSVGFARLDGTDTQYF.